These T cell receptor beta chains were read from a single sample in a study of T-cell reconstitution after alpha-beta-depleted transplantation in children. TCRdb re-derived calls from the PCR reads in MiXCR, one entry per CDR3 protein. In the table there are under 150,000 distinct CDR3 sequences, roughly 9% of which are singletons. The sequenced sample was PBMCs, mostly from graft donor cells, obtained 180 days after TCRalphabeta/CD19-depleted stem cell transplant. All receptors come from a girl under two years old who had a stem cell transplant for combined immunodeficiency, so the T cells may come from the graft donor. CDR3s include the opening cysteine and the closing phenylalanine or tryptophan. D genes are given only for firm matches. Rows may omit the clone size; those that give it use once, few, many or a size class.

d_call	clone_size	v_call	cdr3_length	j_call	cdr3_aa	cdr3_nt
NA	few	TRBV5-1	15	TRBJ2-1	CASSLGGGELGEQFF	TGCGCCAGCAGCTTGGGCGGCGGTGAGTTGGGTGAGCAGTTCTTC
NA	few	TRBV11-2	21	TRBJ2-2	CASSKGKERGSGRHPTGELFF	TGTGCCAGCAGCAAGGGGAAGGAAAGGGGTAGCGGACGTCATCCGACCGGGGAGCTGTTTTTT
TRBD2	many	TRBV2	16	TRBJ2-7	CASNRPGLAGVVEQYF	TGTGCCAGCAATCGCCCGGGACTAGCGGGAGTGGTTGAGCAGTACTTC
NA	few	TRBV12-3/TRBV12-4	13	TRBJ2-7	CASSKQGVYEQYF	TGTGCCAGCAGCAAACAGGGAGTTTACGAGCAGTACTTC
NA	NA	TRBV7-7	15	TRBJ2-7	CASSLTSDTAYEQYF	TGTGCCAGCAGCTTAACCTCGGACACCGCCTACGAGCAGTACTTC
TRBD2	medium-sized	TRBV20-1	14	TRBJ2-7	CSAIAGPIPYEQYF	TGCAGTGCTATAGCGGGCCCAATCCCCTACGAGCAGTACTTC
NA	many	TRBV5-1	16	TRBJ2-3	CASSLVAGMVSDTQYF	TGCGCCAGCAGCTTGGTGGCAGGGATGGTATCAGATACGCAGTATTTT
NA	few	TRBV9	13	TRBJ1-3	CASSVFSGNTIYF	TGTGCCAGCAGCGTATTTTCTGGAAACACCATATATTTT
NA	NA	TRBV27	13	TRBJ2-2	CASSFDIPGELFF	TGTGCCAGCAGTTTCGACATTCCCGGGGAGCTGTTTTTT
NA	NA	TRBV20-1	15	TRBJ1-3	CSARALSSSGNTIYF	TGCAGTGCTAGAGCTCTTTCTAGCTCTGGAAACACCATATATTTT
NA	NA	TRBV3-1	15	TRBJ2-5	CASSQPRLGDETQYF	TGTGCCAGCAGCCAGCCCAGACTAGGGGATGAGACCCAGTACTTC
NA	few	TRBV12-3/TRBV12-4	15	TRBJ2-7	CASSPRAETSYEQYF	TGTGCCAGCAGTCCAAGGGCGGAAACCTCCTACGAGCAGTACTTC
TRBD2	NA	TRBV20-1	15	TRBJ2-7	CSAGGRAGGPYEQYF	TGCAGTGCTGGGGGGCGAGCGGGGGGCCCCTACGAGCAGTACTTC
NA	few	TRBV5-1	13	TRBJ2-3	CASSEMTTETQYF	TGCGCCAGCAGCGAAATGACAACCGAGACGCAGTATTTT
NA	few	TRBV12-3/TRBV12-4	13	TRBJ2-2	CASSFRGIGELFF	TGTGCCAGCAGTTTCCGAGGTATCGGGGAGCTGTTTTTT
NA	few	TRBV7-2	15	TRBJ2-1	CASSLRRLSYNEQFF	TGTGCCAGCAGCTTAAGGAGGCTATCCTACAATGAGCAGTTCTTC
TRBD2	many	TRBV25-1	15	TRBJ2-1	CASSLMTSGSNEQFF	TGTGCCAGCAGTTTAATGACTAGCGGGAGTAATGAGCAGTTCTTC
NA	few	TRBV12-3/TRBV12-4	15	TRBJ1-2	CASSSEGRPNYGYTF	TGTGCCAGCAGTTCCGAGGGGAGGCCTAACTATGGCTACACCTTC
NA	many	TRBV20-1	11	TRBJ2-5	CSATLQETQYF	TGCAGTGCCACTCTCCAAGAGACCCAGTACTTC
NA	many	TRBV27	15	TRBJ2-2	CASRRLLAHTGELFF	TGTGCCAGCAGGAGGCTCCTGGCGCACACCGGGGAGCTGTTTTTT
TRBD2	few	TRBV7-9	15	TRBJ2-5	CASSITSGSRETQYF	TGTGCCAGCAGCATAACTAGCGGGAGTAGAGAGACCCAGTACTTC
NA	NA	TRBV5-5	17	TRBJ1-3	CASSPSGTRSSGNTIYF	TGTGCCAGCAGCCCGTCCGGGACCCGCAGCTCTGGAAACACCATATATTTT
TRBD1	NA	TRBV5-1	15	TRBJ1-6	CASSLQGALNSPLHF	TGCGCCAGCAGCTTGCAGGGGGCTTTGAATTCACCCCTCCACTTT
NA	NA	TRBV20-1	14	TRBJ1-5	CSARRHRSNQPQHF	TGCAGTGCTAGACGCCACAGGAGTAATCAGCCCCAGCATTTT
NA	NA	TRBV29-1	15	TRBJ2-1	CSVHPGTRSYNEQFF	TGCAGCGTTCATCCCGGGACACGCTCCTACAATGAGCAGTTCTTC
NA	few	TRBV5-1	14	TRBJ2-7	CASSVLGGSYEQYF	TGCGCCAGCAGCGTCTTGGGGGGCTCCTACGAGCAGTACTTC
NA	NA	TRBV12-3/TRBV12-4	14	TRBJ1-2	CASSLATGGTRGTF	TGTGCCAGCAGTTTGGCAACGGGCGGGACCCGGGGCACCTTC
NA	NA	TRBV29-1	11	TRBJ2-5	CSVAPKETQYF	TGCAGCGTTGCCCCCAAAGAGACCCAGTACTTC
NA	few	TRBV12-3/TRBV12-4	19	TRBJ2-1	CASSSVPTWGRGSDAEQFF	TGTGCCAGCAGTTCAGTACCCACCTGGGGAAGGGGCAGCGACGCTGAGCAGTTCTTC
TRBD1	few	TRBV5-4	19	TRBJ2-4	CASSLAGTGVPLAKNIQYF	TGTGCCAGCAGCTTGGCCGGGACAGGCGTTCCTCTAGCCAAAAACATTCAGTACTTC
NA	many	TRBV4-3	13	TRBJ2-1	CASSQAASNEQFF	TGCGCCAGCAGCCAAGCGGCTAGCAATGAGCAGTTCTTC
TRBD2	few	TRBV20-1	18	TRBJ2-3	CSAHGTSGGRAGTDTQYF	TGCAGTGCTCACGGGACTAGCGGAGGCCGAGCGGGCACAGATACGCAGTATTTT
NA	NA	TRBV20-1	11	TRBJ2-1	CSARRGNEQFF	TGCAGTGCTCGGAGGGGCAATGAGCAGTTCTTC
TRBD2	NA	TRBV3-1	13	TRBJ2-5	CASRSLAGGIQYF	TGTGCCAGCAGAAGCCTAGCGGGGGGAATCCAGTACTTC
TRBD2	NA	TRBV7-2	15	TRBJ2-7	CASSRTSGTTYEQYF	TGTGCCAGCAGCAGGACTAGCGGGACAACCTACGAGCAGTACTTC
NA	few	TRBV24-1	16	TRBJ2-5	CATSDPALAAQETQYF	TGTGCCACCAGTGACCCTGCCCTAGCCGCCCAAGAGACCCAGTACTTC